This is a list of T cell receptor beta chains from one sample in a study of T cells in Graves' hyperthyroidism and ophthalmopathy. MiXCR, run by TCRdb on the multiplex PCR reads, gives a single entry per CDR3 protein. Of more than 350,000 distinct CDR3 sequences listed, roughly 17% are singletons. What was sequenced was blood. Source of these receptors: a woman aged 30 to 39 with Graves' hyperthyroidism that later progressed to Graves' ophthalmopathy. Both conserved end residues are part of each CDR3. A D gene is named only where the DNA matches it firmly. Part of the rows lack a size; the others show once, few, many or a class for expanded clones.

V gene: TRBV6-1; clone size: .; J gene: TRBJ1-1; D gene: TRBD1; CDR3 protein: CASSPDRDRTEAFF; CDR3 DNA: TGTGCCAGCAGTCCAGACAGGGATAGGACTGAAGCTTTCTTT
V gene: TRBV5-1; clone size: many; J gene: TRBJ2-7; D gene: .; CDR3 protein: CASSLTGFVDEQYF; CDR3 DNA: TGCGCCAGCAGCTTGACAGGATTTGTGGACGAGCAGTACTTC
V gene: TRBV2; clone size: .; J gene: TRBJ2-3; D gene: TRBD1; CDR3 protein: CASRLPGQGCTDTQYF; CDR3 DNA: TGTGCCAGCAGGTTACCGGGACAGGGGTGCACAGATACGCAGTATTTT
V gene: TRBV9; clone size: .; J gene: TRBJ2-1; D gene: .; CDR3 protein: CASSTSFEIRGLGEQFF; CDR3 DNA: TGTGCCAGCAGCACAAGCTTCGAAATCAGGGGCTTAGGAGAGCAGTTCTTC
V gene: TRBV12-3/TRBV12-4; clone size: many; J gene: TRBJ1-1; D gene: .; CDR3 protein: CASSLWRAEAFF; CDR3 DNA: TGTGCCAGCAGCCTATGGAGAGCTGAAGCTTTCTTT
V gene: TRBV2; clone size: many; J gene: TRBJ2-3; D gene: .; CDR3 protein: CASSLDLLSTDTQYF; CDR3 DNA: TGTGCCAGCAGTTTGGACTTATTAAGCACAGATACGCAGTATTTT
V gene: TRBV7-6; clone size: .; J gene: TRBJ2-1; D gene: .; CDR3 protein: CASSRLASVDEEFF; CDR3 DNA: TGTGCCAGCAGCCGCCTCGCCTCGGTGGATGAGGAGTTCTTC
V gene: TRBV19; clone size: many; J gene: TRBJ1-2; D gene: .; CDR3 protein: CASSINRANYGYTF; CDR3 DNA: TGTGCCAGTAGTATCAATAGAGCTAACTATGGCTACACCTTC
V gene: TRBV4-2; clone size: few; J gene: TRBJ1-2; D gene: .; CDR3 protein: CASSQGLDIRYGYTF; CDR3 DNA: TGTGCCAGCAGCCAGGGTCTGGACATTCGGTATGGCTACACCTTC
V gene: TRBV24-1; clone size: many; J gene: TRBJ1-1; D gene: .; CDR3 protein: CATSDEGLRAFF; CDR3 DNA: TGTGCCACCAGTGATGAGGGACTACGAGCTTTCTTT
V gene: TRBV4-1; clone size: once; J gene: TRBJ1-1; D gene: TRBD1; CDR3 protein: CASSQTRGQAPKNTEAFF; CDR3 DNA: TGCGCCAGCAGCCAAACACGGGGACAGGCGCCCAAGAACACTGAAGCTTTCTTT
V gene: TRBV2; clone size: many; J gene: TRBJ1-1; D gene: .; CDR3 protein: CASRLGPREVGAFF; CDR3 DNA: TGTGCCAGCAGGCTCGGGCCGCGTGAGGTGGGCGCTTTCTTT
V gene: TRBV10-2; clone size: few; J gene: TRBJ2-2; D gene: .; CDR3 protein: CASSALGDLSPPLNTGELFF; CDR3 DNA: TGCGCCAGCAGTGCCTTAGGGGATTTGAGCCCTCCTCTAAACACCGGGGAGCTGTTTTTT
V gene: TRBV6-2/TRBV6-3; clone size: few; J gene: TRBJ2-1; D gene: .; CDR3 protein: CASSHYTDEQFF; CDR3 DNA: TGTGCCAGCAGTCACTATACCGATGAGCAGTTCTTC
V gene: TRBV28; clone size: many; J gene: TRBJ1-4; D gene: .; CDR3 protein: CASRYQTGYNEKLFF; CDR3 DNA: TGTGCCAGCAGGTACCAGACAGGATATAATGAAAAACTGTTTTTT
V gene: TRBV12-3/TRBV12-4; clone size: few; J gene: TRBJ2-3; D gene: .; CDR3 protein: CASSRPGGGTDTQYF; CDR3 DNA: TGTGCCAGCAGTAGGCCCGGCGGAGGCACAGATACGCAGTATTTT
V gene: TRBV6-1; clone size: many; J gene: TRBJ2-3; D gene: .; CDR3 protein: CASSEGTEFLPRIDTQYF; CDR3 DNA: TGTGCCAGCAGTGAAGGGACTGAGTTCCTCCCAAGGATAGATACGCAGTATTTT
V gene: TRBV11-2; clone size: .; J gene: TRBJ2-5; D gene: TRBD1; CDR3 protein: CASSLYGTGQETQYF; CDR3 DNA: TGTGCCAGCAGCTTGTACGGGACAGGCCAAGAGACCCAGTACTTC
V gene: TRBV18; clone size: .; J gene: TRBJ2-5; D gene: .; CDR3 protein: CASSLSGSGAQYF; CDR3 DNA: TGTGCCAGCTCACTCTCAGGGAGTGGGGCCCAGTACTTC
V gene: TRBV30; clone size: many; J gene: TRBJ2-1; D gene: TRBD2; CDR3 protein: CAWRVRLAGSYNEQFF; CDR3 DNA: TGTGCCTGGAGGGTACGACTAGCGGGGTCCTACAATGAGCAGTTCTTC
V gene: TRBV7-6; clone size: few; J gene: TRBJ2-2; D gene: TRBD1; CDR3 protein: CASSFGQVGTGELFF; CDR3 DNA: TGTGCCAGCAGCTTTGGACAGGTTGGGACCGGGGAGCTGTTTTTT
V gene: TRBV9; clone size: many; J gene: TRBJ2-2; D gene: TRBD1; CDR3 protein: CASSSRDRVSTGELFF; CDR3 DNA: TGTGCCAGCAGCTCTCGGGACAGGGTGAGCACCGGGGAGCTGTTTTTT
V gene: TRBV30; clone size: .; J gene: TRBJ2-7; D gene: .; CDR3 protein: CAMEWGTYEQYF; CDR3 DNA: TGTGCCATGGAATGGGGTACCTACGAGCAGTACTTC
V gene: TRBV11-2; clone size: once; J gene: TRBJ2-5; D gene: TRBD2; CDR3 protein: CASRTPGTSGRAREETQYF; CDR3 DNA: TGTGCCAGCAGAACTCCCGGGACTAGCGGGAGGGCCAGGGAAGAGACCCAGTACTTC
V gene: TRBV9; clone size: many; J gene: TRBJ1-3; D gene: .; CDR3 protein: CASSVEGRTDTIYF; CDR3 DNA: TGTGCCAGCAGCGTAGAGGGCCGGACGGACACCATATATTTT
V gene: TRBV6-1; clone size: .; J gene: TRBJ2-1; D gene: .; CDR3 protein: CASSEVWEASNEQFF; CDR3 DNA: TGTGCCAGCAGTGAAGTCTGGGAAGCTTCCAATGAGCAGTTCTTC
V gene: TRBV2; clone size: many; J gene: TRBJ1-6; D gene: .; CDR3 protein: CASSELSRNYNSPLHF; CDR3 DNA: TGTGCCAGCAGCGAGCTGTCTCGGAACTATAATTCACCCCTCCACTTT
V gene: TRBV27; clone size: many; J gene: TRBJ2-2; D gene: .; CDR3 protein: CASRARRDRPLAGTGELFF; CDR3 DNA: TGTGCCAGCAGAGCCCGCCGGGACCGACCTTTGGCGGGGACCGGGGAGCTGTTTTTT
V gene: TRBV27; clone size: many; J gene: TRBJ2-7; D gene: .; CDR3 protein: CASSLLPGPLGEQYF; CDR3 DNA: TGTGCCAGCAGTTTACTTCCGGGACCCCTAGGCGAGCAGTACTTC
V gene: TRBV4-2; clone size: .; J gene: TRBJ1-1; D gene: .; CDR3 protein: CASSQGVQTVNTEAFF; CDR3 DNA: TGTGCCAGCAGCCAAGGGGTGCAGACTGTGAACACTGAAGCTTTCTTT
V gene: TRBV5-1; clone size: .; J gene: TRBJ2-1; D gene: .; CDR3 protein: CASSLGGSGSYNEQFF; CDR3 DNA: TGCGCCAGCAGCTTGGGGGGGTCAGGCTCCTACAATGAGCAGTTCTTC
V gene: TRBV5-1; clone size: many; J gene: TRBJ2-2; D gene: .; CDR3 protein: CASSIGTPGTGELFF; CDR3 DNA: TGCGCCAGCAGCATCGGGACCCCGGGGACCGGGGAGCTGTTTTTT
V gene: TRBV6-1; clone size: many; J gene: TRBJ2-5; D gene: .; CDR3 protein: CASSPLAETQYF; CDR3 DNA: TGTGCCAGCAGTCCCCTCGCGGAGACCCAGTACTTC
V gene: TRBV10-3; clone size: many; J gene: TRBJ2-1; D gene: .; CDR3 protein: CAISESTRQYNEQFF; CDR3 DNA: TGTGCCATCAGTGAGTCAACTAGACAGTACAATGAGCAGTTCTTC
V gene: TRBV2; clone size: .; J gene: TRBJ2-3; D gene: TRBD2; CDR3 protein: CASSHSPGVGTSGFTDTQYF; CDR3 DNA: TGTGCCAGCAGCCACTCACCGGGGGTAGGGACTAGCGGATTCACAGATACGCAGTATTTT
V gene: TRBV6-1; clone size: .; J gene: TRBJ2-1; D gene: .; CDR3 protein: CASSKRALDNEQFF; CDR3 DNA: TGTGCCAGCAGTAAGCGGGCCCTTGACAATGAGCAGTTCTTC
V gene: TRBV7-3; clone size: many; J gene: TRBJ1-6; D gene: .; CDR3 protein: CASSTGSVSPLHF; CDR3 DNA: TGTGCCAGCAGCACGGGGAGCGTTTCACCCCTCCACTTT
V gene: TRBV4-1; clone size: .; J gene: TRBJ2-7; D gene: TRBD1; CDR3 protein: CASSQDSGQAYEQYF; CDR3 DNA: TGCGCCAGCAGCCAAGATTCAGGACAGGCCTACGAGCAGTACTTC
V gene: TRBV15; clone size: many; J gene: TRBJ1-1; D gene: TRBD1; CDR3 protein: CATRRDRGNTEAFF; CDR3 DNA: TGTGCCACCAGGCGGGACAGGGGGAACACTGAAGCTTTCTTT
V gene: TRBV27; clone size: many; J gene: TRBJ2-3; D gene: TRBD2; CDR3 protein: CASSLLAGNTDTQYF; CDR3 DNA: TGTGCCAGCAGTTTATTAGCGGGCAACACAGATACGCAGTATTTT
V gene: TRBV27; clone size: many; J gene: TRBJ1-4; D gene: .; CDR3 protein: CASSLFGGRESGKLFF; CDR3 DNA: TGTGCCAGCAGTTTATTTGGGGGAAGAGAGAGTGGAAAACTGTTTTTT
V gene: TRBV15; clone size: many; J gene: TRBJ2-1; D gene: TRBD1; CDR3 protein: CATRTGGGSYNEQFF; CDR3 DNA: TGTGCCACCAGGACAGGGGGAGGATCCTACAATGAGCAGTTCTTC
V gene: TRBV7-2; clone size: many; J gene: TRBJ1-4; D gene: .; CDR3 protein: CASSFTQGGEKLFF; CDR3 DNA: TGTGCCAGCAGCTTTACACAGGGTGGCGAAAAACTGTTTTTT
V gene: TRBV9; clone size: few; J gene: TRBJ2-1; D gene: .; CDR3 protein: CASSVVEFGEQFF; CDR3 DNA: TGTGCCAGCAGCGTAGTCGAGTTTGGTGAGCAGTTCTTC
V gene: TRBV12-3/TRBV12-4; clone size: few; J gene: TRBJ2-2; D gene: .; CDR3 protein: CASSFLVRRGYTGELFF; CDR3 DNA: TGTGCCAGCAGTTTTCTCGTACGGCGGGGATACACCGGGGAGCTGTTTTTT
V gene: TRBV12-5; clone size: .; J gene: TRBJ2-2; D gene: TRBD2; CDR3 protein: CASGLVPHSGRGVWAGELFF; CDR3 DNA: TGTGCTAGTGGTTTGGTACCCCATAGCGGGAGAGGGGTTTGGGCCGGGGAGCTGTTTTTT
V gene: TRBV28; clone size: few; J gene: TRBJ1-6; D gene: .; CDR3 protein: CASSFRYSPLHF; CDR3 DNA: TGTGCCAGCAGTTTCCGTTATTCACCCCTCCACTTT
V gene: TRBV29-1; clone size: .; J gene: TRBJ2-3; D gene: .; CDR3 protein: CSVENPPDHLTDTQYF; CDR3 DNA: TGCAGCGTTGAGAACCCCCCCGACCACCTCACAGATACGCAGTATTTT
V gene: TRBV20-1; clone size: .; J gene: TRBJ2-7; D gene: TRBD2; CDR3 protein: CSARGFAGVPHEQYF; CDR3 DNA: TGCAGTGCTAGAGGGTTCGCGGGAGTCCCGCACGAGCAGTACTTC
V gene: TRBV16; clone size: many; J gene: TRBJ2-3; D gene: .; CDR3 protein: CASADSEAQYF; CDR3 DNA: TGTGCCAGCGCCGACTCCGAGGCGCAGTATTTT
V gene: TRBV28; clone size: .; J gene: TRBJ1-5; D gene: .; CDR3 protein: CASSLRTGNQPQHF; CDR3 DNA: TGTGCCAGCAGTTTGAGGACAGGCAATCAGCCCCAGCATTTT